This TCR beta chain stems from a study of T cell repertoires in cytomegalovirus infection. Study summary: Public TCR beta signatures marked donors with CMV infection and the matching HLA. Points from the study as a whole: There were carriers of CMV plus the relevant HLA, and cumulative public TCR beta family frequency identified them. Clonotype analysis showed dominance of the ex vivo response by HLA-C-restricted CMV-specific TCR beta clonotypes.

This clonotype was recorded a few times. Antigen specificity is unknown. TCRdb re-called the reads through MiXCR, storing one row per CDR3 protein. This table holds around 330,000 distinct CDR3 sequences, 15% to 20% found once. CDR1 DFQATT and CDR2 SNEGSKA come from the germline V gene (reference sequence). The CDR3 has 15 residues. Trimming left V 0 bases short and J 2 bases short, with 13 bases between. Sequences were obtained from PBMCs. The genes are TRBV20-1 and TRBJ1-1; D gene ambiguous. The source is a human donor in good health (CMV status not recorded). Some clones in this sample may be carry-over from other donors' samples. Written as DNA, the CDR3 is TGCAGTGCTAGAGATCTGAGTGGCGCAAACACTGAAGCTTTCTTT. This codes for CSARDLSGANTEAFF.